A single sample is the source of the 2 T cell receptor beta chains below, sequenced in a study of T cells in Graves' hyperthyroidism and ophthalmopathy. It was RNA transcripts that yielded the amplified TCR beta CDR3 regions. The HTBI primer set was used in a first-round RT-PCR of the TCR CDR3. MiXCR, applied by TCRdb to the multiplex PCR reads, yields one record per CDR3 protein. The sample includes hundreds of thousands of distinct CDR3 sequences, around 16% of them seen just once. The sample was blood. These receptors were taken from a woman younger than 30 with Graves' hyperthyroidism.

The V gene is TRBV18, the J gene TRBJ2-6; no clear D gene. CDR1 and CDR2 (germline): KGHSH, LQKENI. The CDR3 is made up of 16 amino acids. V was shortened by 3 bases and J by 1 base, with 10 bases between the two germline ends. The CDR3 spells CASSPNRASGANVLTF. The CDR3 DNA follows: TGTGCCAGCTCACCGAATCGGGCTTCTGGGGCCAACGTCCTGACTTTC.

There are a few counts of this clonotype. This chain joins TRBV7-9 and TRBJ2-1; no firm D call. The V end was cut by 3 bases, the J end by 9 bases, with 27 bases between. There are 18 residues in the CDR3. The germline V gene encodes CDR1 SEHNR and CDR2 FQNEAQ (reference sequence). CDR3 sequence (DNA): TGTGCCAGCAGCTTTCGGCTCATCGGCGGCGACAAAAAACTTGAGCAGTTCTTC. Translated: CASSFRLIGGDKKLEQFF.